A selection of T cell receptor beta chains follows, all from one sample in a study of human T cells and chemical hapten exposure. TCRdb redid the calling of the RACE reads with MiXCR, one entry per CDR3 protein. The table lists about 69,000 distinct CDR3 sequences, about 9.4% of them singletons. The sequences come from whole blood, collected in connection with sensitization to the hapten diphenylcyclopropenone (DPC). The receptor source for this set is a woman in her forties or fifties with alopecia areata. Some clones in this sample may be carry-over from other donors' samples. Both conserved end residues are part of each CDR3. D genes are given only for firm matches. Clone size is not always given. Where it is, it says once, few, many or a class for expanded clones.

abundance: few; d_gene: -; v_gene: TRBV18; j_gene: TRBJ2-7; CDR3nt: TGTGCCAGCTCGTACGGGAGCTTTCCCCCCTACGAGCAGTACTTC; CDR3aa: CASSYGSFPPYEQYF
abundance: -; d_gene: TRBD2; v_gene: TRBV7-3; j_gene: TRBJ2-1; CDR3nt: TGTGCCAGCAGCGCGGGACTAGCGGGCTCCTACAATGAGCAGTTCTTC; CDR3aa: CASSAGLAGSYNEQFF
abundance: few; d_gene: -; v_gene: TRBV29-1; j_gene: TRBJ2-3; CDR3nt: TGCAGCGTTGAGGGCCCGGATACGCAGTATTTT; CDR3aa: CSVEGPDTQYF
abundance: few; d_gene: -; v_gene: TRBV19; j_gene: TRBJ2-1; CDR3nt: TGTGCCACCTCGGGACTTGGATACAATGAGCAGTTCTTC; CDR3aa: CATSGLGYNEQFF
abundance: many; d_gene: TRBD1; v_gene: TRBV20-1; j_gene: TRBJ1-4; CDR3nt: TGCAGTGCTAGAGACCGGGACAGGGGGATGTTTAAACTGTTTTTT; CDR3aa: CSARDRDRGMFKLFF
abundance: many; d_gene: TRBD2; v_gene: TRBV6-5; j_gene: TRBJ2-3; CDR3nt: TGTGCCAGCAGTTCCCGCCCGGGGGGAAGCGGGAGGTCGAGAGGGCGCACAGATACGCAGTATTTT; CDR3aa: CASSSRPGGSGRSRGRTDTQYF
abundance: many; d_gene: -; v_gene: TRBV7-8; j_gene: TRBJ2-3; CDR3nt: TGTGCCAGCAGCCCCTATGGACACACTAGCACAGATACGCAGTATTTT; CDR3aa: CASSPYGHTSTDTQYF
abundance: -; d_gene: TRBD2; v_gene: TRBV5-1; j_gene: TRBJ2-1; CDR3nt: TGCGCCAGCAGCGTCCGAGTAGCGGGAGACAATGAGCAGTTCTTC; CDR3aa: CASSVRVAGDNEQFF
abundance: few; d_gene: TRBD1; v_gene: TRBV6-5; j_gene: TRBJ2-7; CDR3nt: TGTGCCAGCAGCTTATCCCCGGGACAGGGGTTTGGCGAGCAGTACTTC; CDR3aa: CASSLSPGQGFGEQYF
abundance: many; d_gene: TRBD2; v_gene: TRBV29-1; j_gene: TRBJ2-7; CDR3nt: TGCAGCGTTGAAGAGCCTAGCGGTTGGAGCTCCTACGAGCAGTACTTC; CDR3aa: CSVEEPSGWSSYEQYF
abundance: many; d_gene: -; v_gene: TRBV5-1; j_gene: TRBJ2-5; CDR3nt: TGCGCCAGCAGCTTGGCAGGGTCACAAGAGACCCAGTACTTC; CDR3aa: CASSLAGSQETQYF
abundance: -; d_gene: TRBD1; v_gene: TRBV29-1; j_gene: TRBJ2-5; CDR3nt: TGCAGCGCATGGACAGGGCCAGAGACCCAGTACTTC; CDR3aa: CSAWTGPETQYF
abundance: many; d_gene: TRBD1; v_gene: TRBV20-1; j_gene: TRBJ1-1; CDR3nt: TGCAGTGCTAGAGGTCCCAGACAGGGTGGGACTGAAGCTTTCTTT; CDR3aa: CSARGPRQGGTEAFF
abundance: -; d_gene: TRBD2; v_gene: TRBV29-1; j_gene: TRBJ2-7; CDR3nt: TGCAGCGTTCCTAGCGGGAGTTCCTACGAGCAGTACTTC; CDR3aa: CSVPSGSSYEQYF
abundance: many; d_gene: TRBD2; v_gene: TRBV5-1; j_gene: TRBJ2-7; CDR3nt: TGCGCCAGCAGCCCCGGGACTAGCGGTCCCTACGAGCAGTACTTC; CDR3aa: CASSPGTSGPYEQYF
abundance: -; d_gene: -; v_gene: TRBV7-6; j_gene: TRBJ2-7; CDR3nt: TGTGCCAGCAGCTTAGGGGCGGCGGGTTCCTACGAGCAGTACTTC; CDR3aa: CASSLGAAGSYEQYF
abundance: many; d_gene: -; v_gene: TRBV4-1; j_gene: TRBJ2-1; CDR3nt: TGCGCCAGCAGCCAACTCGACCTACTCTCCTACAATGAGCAGTTCTTC; CDR3aa: CASSQLDLLSYNEQFF
abundance: few; d_gene: -; v_gene: TRBV5-1; j_gene: TRBJ2-5; CDR3nt: TGCGCCAGCAGCTTTTCCGCCTTTGGTAACCAAGAGACCCAGTACTTC; CDR3aa: CASSFSAFGNQETQYF
abundance: -; d_gene: TRBD2; v_gene: TRBV5-4; j_gene: TRBJ2-2; CDR3nt: TGTGCCAGCAGCTTGGAAGGACTAGCGGGAGTCACCGGGGAGCTGTTTTTT; CDR3aa: CASSLEGLAGVTGELFF
abundance: many; d_gene: -; v_gene: TRBV20-1; j_gene: TRBJ1-1; CDR3nt: TGCAGGCCTGGGGGGGCCGGCGACACTGAAGCTTTCTTT; CDR3aa: CRPGGAGDTEAFF
abundance: once; d_gene: TRBD2; v_gene: TRBV10-3; j_gene: TRBJ2-1; CDR3nt: TGTGCCATCACTGCCAGCGGGAGTCCCAATGAGCAGTTCTTC; CDR3aa: CAITASGSPNEQFF
abundance: few; d_gene: TRBD2; v_gene: TRBV5-1; j_gene: TRBJ2-3; CDR3nt: TGCGCCAGCAGCCCCGGGACTAGCGGGAGGGTGACAGATACGCAGTATTTT; CDR3aa: CASSPGTSGRVTDTQYF
abundance: few; d_gene: -; v_gene: TRBV7-3; j_gene: TRBJ2-2; CDR3nt: TGTGCCAGCAGCTTAGGCAGGGGCCCGCCCCTGGTCGGGGAGCTGTTTTTT; CDR3aa: CASSLGRGPPLVGELFF
abundance: -; d_gene: -; v_gene: TRBV11-1; j_gene: TRBJ2-3; CDR3nt: TGTGCCAGCAGCTTAGTTCCGGCCTGGAGGGATACGCAGTATTTT; CDR3aa: CASSLVPAWRDTQYF
abundance: many; d_gene: -; v_gene: TRBV19; j_gene: TRBJ1-4; CDR3nt: TGTGCCAGTAGTAAGGGACACGATGAAAAACTGTTTTTT; CDR3aa: CASSKGHDEKLFF
abundance: -; d_gene: TRBD1; v_gene: TRBV6-6; j_gene: TRBJ1-5; CDR3nt: TGTGCCAGCAGTTACTCTCTGGGACAGGGCTTTCAGCCCCAGCATTTT; CDR3aa: CASSYSLGQGFQPQHF
abundance: many; d_gene: -; v_gene: TRBV5-1; j_gene: TRBJ1-1; CDR3nt: TGCGCCAGCAGCTGGAGGGAAGCGAACACTGAAGCTTTCTTT; CDR3aa: CASSWREANTEAFF